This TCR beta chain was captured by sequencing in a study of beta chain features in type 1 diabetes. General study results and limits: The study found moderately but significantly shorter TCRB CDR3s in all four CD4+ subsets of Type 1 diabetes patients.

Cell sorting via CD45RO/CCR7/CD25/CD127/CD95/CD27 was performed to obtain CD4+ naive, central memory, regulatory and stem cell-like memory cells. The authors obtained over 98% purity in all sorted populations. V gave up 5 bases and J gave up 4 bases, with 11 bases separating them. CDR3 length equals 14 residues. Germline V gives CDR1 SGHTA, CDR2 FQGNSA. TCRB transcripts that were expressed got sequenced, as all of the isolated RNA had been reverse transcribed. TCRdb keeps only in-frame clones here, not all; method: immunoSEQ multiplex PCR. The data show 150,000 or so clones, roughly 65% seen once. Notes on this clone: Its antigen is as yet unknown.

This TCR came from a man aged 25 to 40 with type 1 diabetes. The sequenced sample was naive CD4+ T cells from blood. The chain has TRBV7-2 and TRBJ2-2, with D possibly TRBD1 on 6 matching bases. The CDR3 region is CASSLDRRTGELFF. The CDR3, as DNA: TGTGCCAGCAGCCTTGACAGGCGCACCGGGGAGCTGTTTTTT.